Below, 8 T cell receptor beta chains from the same sample are listed, as sequenced in a study of CD8+CD57+ T cells in acquired aplastic anemia. CDR3 and TCR beta VDJ profiling relied on genomic DNA as the template. TCRdb analysed the reads with MiXCR anew, one entry per CDR3 protein. The sample holds about 81,000 distinct CDR3 sequences, about half seen once. Sequencing used sorted CD4+, CD8+, or CD8+CD57+ T cells (not recorded which) from PBMCs. The receptor source for this set is a human donor in good health, serving as a control.

V is TRBV2 and J is TRBJ2-1; tentatively, D is TRBD2 (6 bases). The V gene lost 10 bases and the J gene lost 7 bases, with 8 bases spanning the gap. The CDR3 contains 10 residues. The germline gives CDR1 SNHLY, CDR2 FYNNEI. CDR3 nucleotides: TGTGCCACGGGGACTAATGAGCAGTTCTTC. Its translation is CATGTNEQFF.

The chain joins TRBV15 to TRBJ2-7; TRBD2 matches at 7 bases. Unmatched junction bases numbered 7, after V lost 6 bases and J lost 5 bases. CDR3 length: 13 amino acids. The V gene's germline CDR1 is LNHNV and CDR2 YYDKDF (reference sequence). DNA for the CDR3: TGTGCCACCAGTTCGGGAGGTTACAACGAGCAGTACTTC. This encodes CATSSGGYNEQYF.

This clonotype was seen a single time. The rearrangement uses TRBV10-1 and TRBJ2-3; D may match TRBD1 or TRBD2 (6 bases each). Between the trimmed V and J ends, which lost 2 bases and 2 bases, there was a span of 8 bases. Germline V gene lookup returns CDR1 WNHNN and CDR2 SYGVQD (reference sequence). This CDR3 region has 14 residues. DNA of the CDR3: TGCGCCAGCAGTGAGAGGGGGGACACAGATACGCAGTATTTT. It yields the protein CASSERGDTDTQYF.

The table lists this clonotype with many counts. This chain connects TRBV4-2 to TRBJ2-7; TRBD1 aligns across 8 bases. Losses at the gene ends were 0 bases for V and 3 bases for J; bases not matched to a gene: 10. The CDR3 loop spans 17 amino acids. Germline CDR1 LGHNA, CDR2 YNFKEQ. Here the CDR3 DNA reads TGTGCCAGCAGCCAAGATCTTATTACCGGGACAGGCTACGAGCAGTACTTC. The encoded protein is CASSQDLITGTGYEQYF.

In its sample, this clonotype was seen many times. The V gene is TRBV20-1, the J gene TRBJ1-1; TRBD1 agrees at 11 bases. Germline V lookup: CDR1 DFQATT, CDR2 SNEGSKA (reference sequence). The ends lost 1 base at V and 1 base at J; junction bases unmatched: 5. The CDR3 is made up of 16 amino acids. CDR3 in amino acids: CSARGTGGSENTEAFF. CDR3 nucleotide sequence: TGCAGTGCTAGAGGGACAGGGGGCTCTGAGAACACTGAAGCTTTCTTT.

This clonotype was detected many times. The gene calls are TRBV19 and TRBJ1-5; D unclear. Germline assignment: CDR1 LNHDA and CDR2 SQIVND (reference sequence). Deletions cut 5 bases from V and 7 bases from J, with 12 bases between. There are 13 residues in the CDR3. The CDR3 DNA follows: TGTGCCAGTAGTGTTATGAGTGGACAGCCCCAGCATTTT. It is translated as CASSVMSGQPQHF.

The chain uses TRBV2 and TRBJ2-7; TRBD2 agrees at 15 bases. Trimming took 6 bases from V and 6 from J; bases not matched to a gene: 6. The CDR3 runs 15 residues. Per the germline V gene, CDR1 is SNHLY and CDR2 is FYNNEI. The CDR3 reads CASSGLAGGRGEQYF. CDR3 in DNA: TGTGCCAGCAGCGGACTAGCGGGAGGGCGTGGCGAGCAGTACTTC. Filled out from reference TRBV2 and TRBJ2-7, the complete variable domain reads EPEVTQTPSHQVTQMGQEVILRCVPISNHLYFYWYRQILGQKVEFLVSFYNNEISEKSEIFDDQFSVERPDGSNFTLKIRSTKLEDSAMYFCASSGLAGGRGEQYFGPGTRLTVT.

The rearrangement uses TRBV2 and TRBJ2-7; 8 bases agree with TRBD2. The CDR3 contains 12 residues. The J segment lost 2 bases and the V segment lost 11 bases, leaving 5 bases of the junction unmatched. Germline V gives CDR1 SNHLY, CDR2 FYNNEI. CDR3: CAVLAGPYEQYF. As DNA, the CDR3 is TGTGCCGTGTTAGCGGGGCCCTACGAGCAGTACTTC. The whole variable domain, filled in from reference TRBV2 and TRBJ2-7, reads EPEVTQTPSHQVTQMGQEVILRCVPISNHLYFYWYRQILGQKVEFLVSFYNNEISEKSEIFDDQFSVERPDGSNFTLKIRSTKLEDSAMYFCAVLAGPYEQYFGPGTRLTVT.